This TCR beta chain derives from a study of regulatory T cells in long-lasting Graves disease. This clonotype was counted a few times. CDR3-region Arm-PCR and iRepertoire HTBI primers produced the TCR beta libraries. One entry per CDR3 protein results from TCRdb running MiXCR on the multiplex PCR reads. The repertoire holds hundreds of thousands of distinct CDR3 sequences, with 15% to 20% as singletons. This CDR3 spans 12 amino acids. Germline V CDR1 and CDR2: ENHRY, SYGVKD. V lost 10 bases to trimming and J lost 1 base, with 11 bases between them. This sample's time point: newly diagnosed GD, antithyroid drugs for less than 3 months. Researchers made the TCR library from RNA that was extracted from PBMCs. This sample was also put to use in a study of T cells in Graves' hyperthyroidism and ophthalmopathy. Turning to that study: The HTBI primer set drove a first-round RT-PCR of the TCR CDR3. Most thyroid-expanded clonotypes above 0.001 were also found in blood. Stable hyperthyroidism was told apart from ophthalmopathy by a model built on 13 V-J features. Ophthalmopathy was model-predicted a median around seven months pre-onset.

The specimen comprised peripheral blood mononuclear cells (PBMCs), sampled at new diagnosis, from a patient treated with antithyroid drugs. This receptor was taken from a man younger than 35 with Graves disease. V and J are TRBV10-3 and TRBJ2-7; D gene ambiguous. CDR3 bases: TGTGCCACGAAGGACGGGTCCTACGAGCAGTACTTC. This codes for CATKDGSYEQYF.